This entry lists 3 T cell receptor beta chains sequenced from one sample in a study of blood T cell repertoires in COVID-19. Profiled with immunoSEQ multiplex PCR; TCRdb holds only in-frame clones, not every one. This table holds about 78,000 clones, around 88% found once. Sequenced sample: peripheral blood. Every receptor here comes from a woman of 80 years or more with active or convalescent COVID-19.

V is TRBV7-2 and J is TRBJ2-1, with TRBD2 matching over 8 bases. V trimming: 7 bases; J trimming: 8 bases; junction bases outside the gene matches: 13. Germline CDR1 reads SGHTA; CDR2 reads FQGNSA. This CDR3 is 15 amino acids long. The DNA for the CDR3 is TGTGCCAGCACCCGGGGGGGTTCTCGTGTATATGAGCAGTTCTTC. Protein sequence: CASTRGGSRVYEQFF.

This clone has just one count. This sequence joins TRBV24-1 and TRBJ2-3, with a weak D call TRBD2 (5 bases). CDR3 length: 17 residues. CDR1 and CDR2 (germline): KGHDR, SFDVKD. The V end lost 4 bases, the J end lost 2 bases, and 18 bases lay between the germline ends. The DNA for the CDR3 is TGTGCCACCAGTGACTTGGCCCGGGGTCCCGACACAGATACGCAGTATTTT. Protein: CATSDLARGPDTDTQYF.

V gene TRBV11-2 combines with J gene TRBJ2-7; TRBD2 aligns across 7 bases. This CDR3 region has 15 residues. CDR1 is SGHAT, CDR2 FQNNGV, per germline. J lost 2 bases, V lost 3 bases, and 7 bases had no gene match. In DNA, the CDR3 is TGTGCCAGCAGCTTGAGCTACGGGACTACCTACGAGCAGTACTTC. Amino acids: CASSLSYGTTYEQYF.